A selection of T cell receptor beta chains follows, all from one sample in a study of graft-versus-host responses after intestinal transplantation. The assay was immunoSEQ multiplex PCR, and TCRdb's table has in-frame clones only and misses some. The sample has about 9,500 clones, 25% to 30% seen once. Sequencing used alloreactive CD4+ T cells from a mixed lymphocyte reaction culture, obtained before intestinal transplant. These receptors were obtained from a human patient who received an intestinal transplant. The CDR3 runs from the conserved cysteine through the conserved F or W. D genes are given only for firm matches. Size is stated for part of the rows, as once, few or many counts, or as a class when the clone is expanded.

size	J	D	V	DNA	CDR3
few	TRBJ2-7	-	TRBV27	TGTGCCAGCAGTTGGTCCGGCAGGGGCTACGAGCAGTACTTC	CASSWSGRGYEQYF
few	TRBJ2-1	-	TRBV7-9	TGTGCCAGCAGCCCCCTCCCGGGAATAAATGAGCAGTTCTTC	CASSPLPGINEQFF
-	TRBJ2-1	-	TRBV6-1	TGTGCCAGCAGCGCCGAGGGGGGGAGCTACAATGAGCAGTTCTTC	CASSAEGGSYNEQFF
medium-sized	TRBJ2-7	-	TRBV10-3	TGTGCCATCAGTGTGGTTCATAGCTCCTACGAGCAGTACTTC	CAISVVHSSYEQYF
-	TRBJ2-7	-	TRBV27	TGTGCCAGCAGTCTTTCAACAGGGTACGAGCAGTACTTC	CASSLSTGYEQYF
-	TRBJ1-2	-	TRBV2	TGTGCCAGCAGTGACCTTATGAACTATGGCTACACCTTC	CASSDLMNYGYTF
medium-sized	TRBJ2-7	-	TRBV7-6	TGTGCCAGCAGCTTAGTTTCCCCTCCTGGGGACGAGCAGTACTTC	CASSLVSPPGDEQYF
once	TRBJ2-7	-	TRBV5-6	TGTGCCAGCAGCTGCCCCCTGATTAAGCCATACGAGCAGTACTTC	CASSCPLIKPYEQYF
many	TRBJ2-7	-	TRBV5-1	TGCGCCAGCAGCTTGGACCGGGAGAGCTACGAGCAGTACTTC	CASSLDRESYEQYF
few	TRBJ1-3	-	TRBV21-1	TGTGCCCCCCCTTGGAGGAGGAGTGGAAACACCATATATTTT	CAPPWRRSGNTIYF
few	TRBJ2-7	-	TRBV6-6	TGTGCCAGCAGTTACTCGGCAGGGGACTACGAGCAGTACTTC	CASSYSAGDYEQYF
-	TRBJ2-7	-	TRBV7-9	TGTGCCAGCAGCTCCGGGACTTGGGCAGAGCAGTACTTC	CASSSGTWAEQYF
-	TRBJ2-2	TRBD2	TRBV7-3	TGTGCCAGCAGCTTACGGAGCGGGGTCGGGATCACCGGGGAGCTGTTTTTT	CASSLRSGVGITGELFF
-	TRBJ2-1	-	TRBV4-1	TGCGCCAGCAAGGGCGGCCTCTACAATGAGCAGTTCTTC	CASKGGLYNEQFF
-	TRBJ2-7	-	TRBV27	TGTGCCAGCAGTATGCTGGGGGCGGGCCCCAACGTTGAGCAGTACTTC	CASSMLGAGPNVEQYF
few	TRBJ2-7	TRBD1	TRBV29-1	TGCAGCGTACAGGACAGGGACTACGAGCAGTACTTC	CSVQDRDYEQYF
-	TRBJ2-1	TRBD2	TRBV15	TGTGCCACCAGCAGAGATCTGGGAGGGGTCTACAATGAGCAGTTCTTC	CATSRDLGGVYNEQFF
medium-sized	TRBJ1-5	-	TRBV4-1	TGCGCCAGCAGCCAAGACCCCCCCATGACCGAGAGCTTTTATAGCAATCAGCCCCAGCATTTT	CASSQDPPMTESFYSNQPQHF
medium-sized	TRBJ2-2	-	TRBV6-5	TGTGCCAGCAGTTACTTGGGGGCCGGGGAGCTGTTTTTT	CASSYLGAGELFF
few	TRBJ2-7	-	TRBV27	TGTGCCGTAAGGAACTCCGATGCGGGACGTCGCTACGAGCAGTACTTC	CAVRNSDAGRRYEQYF
medium-sized	TRBJ1-3	-	TRBV4-1	TGCGCCAGCAGCCAAATCGAATCCCCGTCCTCTGGAAACACCATATATTTT	CASSQIESPSSGNTIYF
-	TRBJ2-7	-	TRBV7-2	TGTGCCAGCAGCCACGGACTTGTTTACGAGCAGTACTTC	CASSHGLVYEQYF
medium-sized	TRBJ2-1	TRBD2	TRBV11-2	TGTGCCAGCAGTGTATCGGTAGCGGGAGAAGACAATGAGCAGTTCTTC	CASSVSVAGEDNEQFF
-	TRBJ2-5	-	TRBV4-1	TGCGCCAGCAGCCAAGAAGGTCGGAGCCAAGAGACCCAGTACTTC	CASSQEGRSQETQYF
few	TRBJ2-7	-	TRBV6-6	TGTGCCAGCAGCCCTACGCACAGCGGCTTCAACGAGCAGTACTTC	CASSPTHSGFNEQYF
-	TRBJ2-5	-	TRBV6-6	TGTGCCAGCAGTTATGATTGGATGTACCAAGAGACCCAGTACTTC	CASSYDWMYQETQYF
medium-sized	TRBJ2-3	-	TRBV5-1	TGCGCCAGCAGCTTGGATCCCACAGATACGCAGTATTTT	CASSLDPTDTQYF
many	TRBJ1-1	TRBD1	TRBV27	TGTGCCAGCAGTTTTCAGGGGGTAACTGAAGCTTTCTTT	CASSFQGVTEAFF
few	TRBJ2-7	-	TRBV11-2	TGTGCCAGCAGCTTAGGTCCAGCTCTTGGGCCTAGCTCCTACGAGCAGTACTTC	CASSLGPALGPSSYEQYF
few	TRBJ2-3	-	TRBV7-9	TGTGCCAGCAGCTCTACCGTAACTGGGGTATCAGATACGCAGTATTTT	CASSSTVTGVSDTQYF
medium-sized	TRBJ1-5	TRBD1	TRBV28	TGTGCCAGCAGTTTTCCCCCCTCCCTCCAGGGGGCCCTCAATCAGCCCCAGCATTTT	CASSFPPSLQGALNQPQHF
-	TRBJ2-7	-	TRBV5-1	TGCGCCAGCAGCTTGGTGGGGGGCGCTACCTACGAGCAGTACTTC	CASSLVGGATYEQYF
-	TRBJ1-2	-	TRBV29-1	TGCAGCGTTGTCCCGGGGGGTGGCTACACCTTC	CSVVPGGGYTF
-	TRBJ2-7	TRBD2	TRBV7-8	TGTGCCAGCAGCTTAGGTAGCGGGAGCCTCGAGCAGTACTTC	CASSLGSGSLEQYF
-	TRBJ1-1	TRBD1	TRBV6-6	TGTGCCAGCAGTTACGGACAGGGCTTGAACACTGAAGCTTTCTTT	CASSYGQGLNTEAFF
medium-sized	TRBJ2-7	-	TRBV27	TGTGCCAGCAGTTTATCTTCGGGAGAGCAGTACTTC	CASSLSSGEQYF
large	TRBJ2-7	-	TRBV6-5	TGTGCCAGCAGCTTTTACGCGGGCTCCTACGAGCAGTACTTC	CASSFYAGSYEQYF
-	TRBJ1-4	-	TRBV6-1	TGTGCCAGCAGTGAATCCTTGATGGGGGGGTGGCCGGAAAAACTGTTTTTT	CASSESLMGGWPEKLFF
medium-sized	TRBJ2-7	TRBD2	TRBV4-1	TGCGCCAGCAGCCAAGAGTGGGGGGGGGCCTACGAGCAGTACTTC	CASSQEWGGAYEQYF
few	TRBJ2-7	-	TRBV5-1	TGCGCCAGCAGCCTGCGGGACAGCAGTTCCTACGAGCAGTACTTC	CASSLRDSSSYEQYF
medium-sized	TRBJ2-7	-	TRBV7-9	TGTGCCAGCAGCTCCCACTATTCTGGGGCCTCCTACGAGCAGTACTTC	CASSSHYSGASYEQYF
medium-sized	TRBJ2-1	-	TRBV7-9	TGTGCCAGCAGCTTAGTACCCTACAACAATGAGCAGTTCTTC	CASSLVPYNNEQFF
few	TRBJ1-1	-	TRBV7-7	TGTGCTAGCAGCTTAGGGTGGGGCACTGAAGCTTTCTTT	CASSLGWGTEAFF
few	TRBJ2-5	-	TRBV7-6	TGTGCCAGCAGCTTAGGTGGCGCGCCATTGGAGACCCAGTACTTC	CASSLGGAPLETQYF
-	TRBJ2-7	TRBD2	TRBV6-5	TGTGCCAGCAGCACCTTAGCGGGACCCTCCTACGAGCAGTACTTC	CASSTLAGPSYEQYF